A selection of T cell receptor beta chains follows, all from one sample in a study of T-cell reconstitution after alpha-beta-depleted transplantation in children. TCRdb analysed the PCR reads with MiXCR anew, one entry per CDR3 protein. The table includes hundreds of thousands of distinct CDR3 sequences, around 20% detected once. This sample comprised PBMCs from the stem cell graft donor, obtained from the stem cell graft. These receptors were obtained from a human donor who donated a stem cell graft to a child with acute lymphoblastic leukemia. Both conserved end residues are part of each CDR3. The D gene is left open where the match is weak. Size tells how often a clone was seen (once, few, many) or the class of an expanded clone, and some rows leave it out.

CDR3nt: TGTGCCAGCAGTCCAGGGGGCTGGTACGAGCAGTACTTC
CDR3aa: CASSPGGWYEQYF
d_gene: TRBD1
v_gene: TRBV25-1
j_gene: TRBJ2-7
abundance: many

CDR3nt: TGCAGTGCTACTGTAAGGGATTTCGATTCACCCCTCCACTTT
CDR3aa: CSATVRDFDSPLHF
d_gene: -
v_gene: TRBV20-1
j_gene: TRBJ1-6
abundance: -

CDR3nt: TGTGCCAGCAGTCTCCCGGGGCCTAACTATGGCTACACCTTC
CDR3aa: CASSLPGPNYGYTF
d_gene: -
v_gene: TRBV12-3/TRBV12-4
j_gene: TRBJ1-2
abundance: -

CDR3nt: TGCAGTGCTAGAGACTTGACAGGGACGGGCAGTCAGCCCCAGCATTTT
CDR3aa: CSARDLTGTGSQPQHF
d_gene: TRBD1
v_gene: TRBV20-1
j_gene: TRBJ1-5
abundance: many

CDR3nt: TGCGCCAGCAGCCTGGGAGCGGGAACGGTCACCGGGGAGCTGTTTTTT
CDR3aa: CASSLGAGTVTGELFF
d_gene: TRBD2
v_gene: TRBV10-1
j_gene: TRBJ2-2
abundance: -

CDR3nt: TGTGCCAGCAGTGTCGGGGGTTTTTGGCATACGCAGTATTTT
CDR3aa: CASSVGGFWHTQYF
d_gene: -
v_gene: TRBV12-3/TRBV12-4
j_gene: TRBJ2-3
abundance: -

CDR3nt: TGTGCCAGCAGTTTATCGTTTTATCTGGGCAGGACCCTAAACGCCGGGGAGCTGTTTTTT
CDR3aa: CASSLSFYLGRTLNAGELFF
d_gene: -
v_gene: TRBV27
j_gene: TRBJ2-2
abundance: -

CDR3nt: TGTGCCAGGGGCCCCGGGGAGCTGTTTTTT
CDR3aa: CARGPGELFF
d_gene: -
v_gene: TRBV7-2
j_gene: TRBJ2-2
abundance: few

CDR3nt: TGTGCCAGCACAGGGGCCGTTAACTATGGCTACACCTTC
CDR3aa: CASTGAVNYGYTF
d_gene: -
v_gene: TRBV2
j_gene: TRBJ1-2
abundance: -

CDR3nt: TGCGCCAGCAGCTTCGGGACAGGGGTTCTGGAGACCCAGTACTTC
CDR3aa: CASSFGTGVLETQYF
d_gene: TRBD1
v_gene: TRBV5-1
j_gene: TRBJ2-5
abundance: few

CDR3nt: TGCGCCAGCAGCGTTACTTCCTACGAGCAGTACTTC
CDR3aa: CASSVTSYEQYF
d_gene: -
v_gene: TRBV5-1
j_gene: TRBJ2-7
abundance: many

CDR3nt: TGCGCCAGCAGGGGACGGAGCTCCTACAATGAGCAGTTCTTC
CDR3aa: CASRGRSSYNEQFF
d_gene: -
v_gene: TRBV5-1
j_gene: TRBJ2-1
abundance: few

CDR3nt: TGTGCCAGCAGCCCAATCCGGACAGCCTACTACGAGCAGTACTTC
CDR3aa: CASSPIRTAYYEQYF
d_gene: -
v_gene: TRBV11-2
j_gene: TRBJ2-7
abundance: -

CDR3nt: TGTGCCAGCAGTACAGGGGAATACAATGAGCAGTTCTTC
CDR3aa: CASSTGEYNEQFF
d_gene: TRBD1
v_gene: TRBV6-1
j_gene: TRBJ2-1
abundance: -

CDR3nt: TGCGCCAGCAGCGACTCCGGTGAGCAGTTCTTC
CDR3aa: CASSDSGEQFF
d_gene: -
v_gene: TRBV5-1
j_gene: TRBJ2-1
abundance: -

CDR3nt: TGTGCCAGCAGCTTAGCGGAGAACACAGATACGCAGTATTTT
CDR3aa: CASSLAENTDTQYF
d_gene: -
v_gene: TRBV7-9
j_gene: TRBJ2-3
abundance: few

CDR3nt: TGCGCCAGCAGCTTGCGGGGACAGGGGCCCTCCTATAATTCACCCCTCCACTTT
CDR3aa: CASSLRGQGPSYNSPLHF
d_gene: TRBD1
v_gene: TRBV5-1
j_gene: TRBJ1-6
abundance: few

CDR3nt: TGCAGCGTTTTAACCCTTCAAGAGACCCAGTACTTC
CDR3aa: CSVLTLQETQYF
d_gene: -
v_gene: TRBV29-1
j_gene: TRBJ2-5
abundance: many

CDR3nt: TGTGCCAGCAGCTATTGGGGGACAGGATCGATCGAGCAGTACTTC
CDR3aa: CASSYWGTGSIEQYF
d_gene: TRBD1
v_gene: TRBV5-6
j_gene: TRBJ2-7
abundance: many

CDR3nt: TGTGCCAGTAGTATCCGGGAGTGGACAGATACGCAGTATTTT
CDR3aa: CASSIREWTDTQYF
d_gene: -
v_gene: TRBV19
j_gene: TRBJ2-3
abundance: -

CDR3nt: TGTGCCAGCAGCTTCGGGGTGGGAGAGACCCAGTACTTC
CDR3aa: CASSFGVGETQYF
d_gene: -
v_gene: TRBV11-2
j_gene: TRBJ2-5
abundance: many

CDR3nt: TGTGCCAGCTCACCCTCCCCTAGCGAGCGGTGGGATACGCAGTATTTT
CDR3aa: CASSPSPSERWDTQYF
d_gene: -
v_gene: TRBV18
j_gene: TRBJ2-3
abundance: -

CDR3nt: TGCGCCAGCAGCTTGGGAAGTTACGACAGGGGGCTGTGGAATGAGCAGTTCTTC
CDR3aa: CASSLGSYDRGLWNEQFF
d_gene: TRBD1
v_gene: TRBV5-1
j_gene: TRBJ2-1
abundance: few